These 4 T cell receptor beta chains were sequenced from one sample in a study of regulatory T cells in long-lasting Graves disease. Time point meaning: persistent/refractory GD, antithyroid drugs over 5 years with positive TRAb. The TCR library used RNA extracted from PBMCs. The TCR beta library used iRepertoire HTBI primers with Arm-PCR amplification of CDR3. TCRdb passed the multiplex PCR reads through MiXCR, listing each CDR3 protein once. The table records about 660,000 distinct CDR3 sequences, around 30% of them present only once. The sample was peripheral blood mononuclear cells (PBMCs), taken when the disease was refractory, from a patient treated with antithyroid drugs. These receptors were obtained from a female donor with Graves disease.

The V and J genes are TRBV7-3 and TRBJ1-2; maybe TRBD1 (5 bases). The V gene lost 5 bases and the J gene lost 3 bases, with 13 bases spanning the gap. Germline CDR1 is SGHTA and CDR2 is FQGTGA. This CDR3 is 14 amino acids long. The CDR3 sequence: CASSTTGTDYGYTF. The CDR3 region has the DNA TGTGCCAGCAGCACGACCGGGACGGACTATGGCTACACCTTC.

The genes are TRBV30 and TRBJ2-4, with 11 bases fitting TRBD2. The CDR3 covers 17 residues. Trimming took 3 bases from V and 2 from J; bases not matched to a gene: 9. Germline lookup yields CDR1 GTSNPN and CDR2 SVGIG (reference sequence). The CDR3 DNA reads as TGTGCCTGGAGAGCACCCCGACTAGCGGGGCCCAAAAACATTCAGTACTTC. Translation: CAWRAPRLAGPKNIQYF.

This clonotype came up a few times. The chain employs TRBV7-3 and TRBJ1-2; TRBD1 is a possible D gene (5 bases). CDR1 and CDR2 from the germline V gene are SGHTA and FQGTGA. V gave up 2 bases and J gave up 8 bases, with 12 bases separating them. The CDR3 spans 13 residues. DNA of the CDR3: TGTGCCAGCAGCTTAGGGAGGGGTGAAGGCTACACCTTC. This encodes CASSLGRGEGYTF.

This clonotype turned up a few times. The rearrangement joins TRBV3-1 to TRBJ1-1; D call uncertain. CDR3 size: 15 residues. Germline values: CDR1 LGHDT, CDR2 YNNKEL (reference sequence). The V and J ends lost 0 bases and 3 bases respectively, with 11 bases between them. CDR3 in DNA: TGTGCCAGCAGCCAAGATAGTAGGGCTTACACTGAAGCTTTCTTT. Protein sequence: CASSQDSRAYTEAFF. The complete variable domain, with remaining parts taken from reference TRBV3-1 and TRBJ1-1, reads DTAVSQTPKYLVTQMGNDKSIKCEQNLGHDTMYWYKQDSKKFLKIMFSYNNKELIINETVPNRFSPKSPDKAHLNLHINSLELGDSAVYFCASSQDSRAYTEAFFGQGTRLTVV.